The next 27 T cell receptor beta chains were all read from a single sample in a study of shared clonotypes between healthy human individuals. Measured with immunoSEQ multiplex PCR; TCRdb has only the in-frame clones, and not every one. The repertoire holds approximately 340,000 clones, with around four fifths as singletons. The material sequenced was memory CD4+ T cells sorted from blood. Subset described: CD45RA-negative fraction. These receptors all stem from a man aged 25-45 years in good health.

The chain employs TRBV10-2 and TRBJ2-7; D not resolved. In germline, CDR1 is WSHSY, CDR2 SAAADI. The CDR3 consists of 12 residues. Trimming pared 0 bases from V and 9 bases from J, leaving 9 bases between. The CDR3 coding sequence is TGCGCCAGCAGTGAGTCAACCTCCGGGCAGTACTTC. It specifies CASSESTSGQYF.

The J gene is TRBJ2-1, the V gene TRBV7-3; D remains ambiguous. The germline V and J ends were trimmed by 2 bases and 9 bases, with 11 bases remaining between them. This CDR3 is built from 13 residues. The germline CDR1 and CDR2 sequences are SGHTA and FQGTGA. In nucleotides, the CDR3 is TGTGCCAGCAGCTTAGGCTCGTGGGGTGAGCAGTTCTTC. Protein sequence: CASSLGSWGEQFF.

In this sample, this clone turned up a few times. The V call is TRBV19, the J call TRBJ2-4; 10 nucleotides line up with TRBD2. Per germline, CDR1 LNHDA and CDR2 SQIVND (reference sequence). J lost 8 bases, V lost 5 bases, and 3 bases had no gene match. The CDR3 extends over 13 amino acids. CDR3 bases: TGTGCCAGTAGTGAAAGCGGGAGGGACATTCAGTACTTC. The encoded protein is CASSESGRDIQYF.

The chain couples TRBV10-3 to TRBJ2-2; unclear D gene. The CDR3 runs to 14 residues. CDR1 and CDR2 (germline): ENHRY, SYGVKD. Between the trimmed V and J ends, which lost 4 bases and 1 base, there was a span of 7 bases. CDR3 residues: CAISAIENTGELFF. DNA for the CDR3: TGTGCCATCAGTGCCATTGAGAACACCGGGGAGCTGTTTTTT.

This clone was found a few times. The chain has TRBV2 and TRBJ2-1; 7 nucleotides match TRBD2. V shed 4 bases, J shed 7 bases, and the junction held 10 bases outside the gene matches. The CDR3 sequence is 15 residues long. The germline V gene encodes CDR1 SNHLY and CDR2 FYNNEI. The CDR3: CASSGLGLGWNEQFF. The CDR3 nucleotides read TGTGCCAGCAGTGGACTAGGACTAGGCTGGAATGAGCAGTTCTTC.

The chain is built from TRBV30 and TRBJ1-6; 8 positions agree with TRBD1. Per the germline V gene, CDR1 is GTSNPN and CDR2 is SVGIG (reference sequence). This CDR3 is 15 amino acids long. Germline trimming cut 2 bases from V and 0 bases from J; bases unmatched to any gene: 0. This CDR3 reads CAWSTGGSYNSPLHF. CDR3 in DNA: TGTGCCTGGAGTACAGGGGGCTCCTATAATTCACCCCTCCACTTT.

The table lists this clone with a few counts. The chain employs TRBV5-1 and TRBJ2-1; 12 bases agree with TRBD2. CDR1 and CDR2 (germline): SGHRS, YFSETQ. The CDR3 sequence is 18 residues long. After removal of 2 bases from V and 4 bases from J, the junction contained 10 bases not matched to a gene. The CDR3 coding sequence is TGCGCCAGCAGCTTCCTAGGACTAGCGGGGACGATTTACAATGAGCAGTTCTTC. It yields the protein CASSFLGLAGTIYNEQFF.

This rearrangement joins TRBV14 to TRBJ2-7, with D possibly matching TRBD1 (6 bases). Germline values: CDR1 SGHDN, CDR2 FVKESK. The CDR3 is made up of 15 amino acids. V was pared by 1 base and J by 6 bases, with 16 bases between. The CDR3 region has the DNA TGTGCCAGCAGCCAAGGCTGGGGGCGCAGTTCCGAGCAGTACTTC. Translating it yields CASSQGWGRSSEQYF. The full variable domain, its missing parts supplied by reference TRBV14 and TRBJ2-7, is EAGVTQFPSHSVIEKGQTVTLRCDPISGHDNLYWYRRVMGKEIKFLLHFVKESKQDESGMPNNRFLAERTGGTYSTLKVQPAELEDSGVYFCASSQGWGRSSEQYFGPGTRLTVT.

The chain recombines TRBV5-6 with TRBJ2-3, with 11 positions matching TRBD2. Germline loops: CDR1 SGHDT, CDR2 YYEEEE. J gave up 5 bases and V 0 bases, and 2 bases lay outside the gene matches. The CDR3 is made up of 15 amino acids. The CDR3 loop is CASSLVLAGVDTQYF. The CDR3 DNA is TGTGCCAGCAGCTTGGTACTAGCGGGAGTAGATACGCAGTATTTT. Combining the CDR3 with reference TRBV5-6 and TRBJ2-3 gives the whole variable domain DAGVTQSPTHLIKTRGQQVTLRCSPKSGHDTVSWYQQALGQGPQFIFQYYEEEERQRGNFPDRFSGHQFPNYSSELNVNALLLGDSALYLCASSLVLAGVDTQYFGPGTRLTVL.

The chain employs TRBV27 and TRBJ1-2; TRBD1 might be the D (5 bases). The CDR3 extends over 15 amino acids. Germline values: CDR1 MNHEY, CDR2 SMNVEV (reference sequence). Deletions cut 2 bases from V and 8 bases from J, with 18 bases between. The DNA for the CDR3 is TGTGCCAGCAGTTTAACGGTCCGCCAGGGAGGCGGCTACACCTTC. As protein: CASSLTVRQGGGYTF.

This clone was seen only a few times. This sequence joins TRBV5-1 and TRBJ2-7; D gene uncertain. CDR1 and CDR2 from the germline V gene are SGHRS and YFSETQ. There are 14 residues in the CDR3. Trimming removed 0 bases at V and 3 bases at J, with 10 bases between. CDR3 sequence (DNA): TGCGCCAGCAGCTTGGAGCTCAGTAGCTACGAGCAGTACTTC. Translated, it gives CASSLELSSYEQYF.

The chain recombines TRBV7-2 with TRBJ2-1, with 10 positions matching TRBD2. V was pared by 5 bases and J by 4 bases, with 5 bases of the junction left unmatched. CDR3 length equals 15 residues. Germline loops: CDR1 SGHTA, CDR2 FQGNSA. The CDR3 DNA sequence: TGTGCCAGCAGCACTAGCGGGATCAGGTACAATGAGCAGTTCTTC. Translating it yields CASSTSGIRYNEQFF.

V usage is TRBV21-1 and J usage is TRBJ2-7; TRBD1 was called by the table and not checked on the DNA. TRBV21-1 represents a pseudogene. The CDR3 is 18 residues long. The DNA for the CDR3 is TGTGCCAGCCGCCAAGCCGGGACAGGGGCTACACCGCCCCACGAGCAGTACTTC. Translation gives CASRQAGTGATPPHEQYF.

The chain couples TRBV27 to TRBJ2-1, with TRBD2 matching over 7 bases. CDR1 and CDR2 from the germline V gene are MNHEY and SMNVEV (reference sequence). With 3 bases clipped from V and 5 bases from J, the junction kept 7 bases outside the gene matches. The CDR3 is 15 residues long. Written as DNA, the CDR3 is TGTGCCAGCAGTTTTGTGGGCGGGAGAAACAATGAGCAGTTCTTC. As protein: CASSFVGGRNNEQFF.

The chain uses TRBV5-1 and TRBJ2-7, with D unresolved. The CDR3 length is 13 residues. Germline CDR1 is SGHRS and CDR2 is YFSETQ. Trimming shortened V by 6 bases and J by 0 bases, and 10 bases separated the two germline ends. The chain's CDR3 is CASNGLSSYEQYF. The CDR3 DNA is TGCGCCAGCAACGGCCTCAGCTCCTACGAGCAGTACTTC.

This sequence joins TRBV5-4 and TRBJ2-3; D remains ambiguous. This CDR3 is built from 17 residues. Per the germline V gene, CDR1 is SGHNT and CDR2 is YYREEE (reference sequence). Trimming removed 1 base at V and 0 bases at J, with 15 bases between. CDR3 bases: TGTGCCAGCAGCTTGATGCAGGTTTTGTCTAGCACAGATACGCAGTATTTT. It translates to CASSLMQVLSSTDTQYF.

V usage is TRBV11-2 and J usage is TRBJ1-1, with D unresolved. CDR3 length: 13 residues. Looked up from germline, CDR1 is SGHAT and CDR2 is FQNNGV. Trimming left V 2 bases short and J 1 base short, with 5 bases between. CDR3 bases: TGTGCCAGCAGCTTAAAACAGAACACTGAAGCTTTCTTT. Translation: CASSLKQNTEAFF. The full variable domain, completed using reference TRBV11-2 and TRBJ1-1, is EAGVAQSPRYKIIEKRQSVAFWCNPISGHATLYWYQQILGQGPKLLIQFQNNGVVDDSQLPKDRFSAERLKGVDSTLKIQPAKLEDSAVYLCASSLKQNTEAFFGQGTRLTVV.

The chain employs TRBV9 and TRBJ1-5; D is perhaps TRBD1 (6 bases). Germline V gives CDR1 SGDLS, CDR2 YYNGEE. The V end was cut by 0 bases, the J end by 5 bases, with 9 bases between. This CDR3 comprises 14 residues. For the CDR3, the DNA is TGTGCCAGCAGCGTAGCAGGGGATGATCAGCCCCAGCATTTT. Translating it yields CASSVAGDDQPQHF.

The V call is TRBV18, the J call TRBJ1-2, with 8 bases aligning to TRBD1. J was trimmed by 7 bases and V by 4 bases; bases with no gene match: 5. The length of the CDR3 is 13 residues. Per the germline V gene, CDR1 is KGHSH and CDR2 is LQKENI. This CDR3 reads CASSQDRDFGYTF. DNA for the CDR3: TGTGCCAGCTCACAGGACAGGGATTTTGGCTACACCTTC.

This chain links TRBV10-3 with TRBJ2-1, with a weak D call TRBD2 (5 bases). With 0 bases removed from V and 9 bases from J, the gap between germline ends came to 15 bases. The CDR3 consists of 15 residues. Germline V gene sequence: CDR1 ENHRY, CDR2 SYGVKD. The CDR3 reads CAISESEGAWGEQFF. In DNA form, the CDR3 reads TGTGCCATCAGTGAGTCTGAGGGAGCTTGGGGTGAGCAGTTCTTC.

This chain links TRBV30 with TRBJ2-7, with 11 bases that match TRBD2. Per the germline V gene, CDR1 is GTSNPN and CDR2 is SVGIG (reference sequence). This CDR3 is 18 amino acids long. The V gene end was trimmed by 0 bases and the J gene end by 4 bases; junction bases not matched to a gene: 14. CDR3 region: CAWSVKLAGDHVRYEQYF. CDR3 in DNA: TGTGCCTGGAGTGTAAAACTAGCGGGAGATCACGTACGGTACGAGCAGTACTTC.

The chain uses TRBV6-5 and TRBJ1-5, with D possibly matching TRBD1 (5 bases). Trimming pared 4 bases from V and 5 bases from J, leaving 9 bases between. Germline V gives CDR1 MNHEY, CDR2 SVGAGI. The CDR3 length is 13 residues. The CDR3: CASSWAGDQPQHF. The CDR3 region has the DNA TGTGCCAGCAGTTGGGCGGGGGATCAGCCCCAGCATTTT.

The chain uses TRBV5-1 and TRBJ2-5; possibly TRBD1 for D (5 bases). Looked up from germline, CDR1 is SGHRS and CDR2 is YFSETQ. This CDR3 has 15 amino acids. The germline V and J ends were trimmed by 3 bases and 1 base, with 13 bases remaining between them. CDR3 nucleotide sequence: TGCGCCAGCAGCTGGGGCCAAGGGGCCCAAGAGACCCAGTACTTC. It encodes CASSWGQGAQETQYF.

The chain joins TRBV11-2 to TRBJ2-1; D is possibly TRBD2 (6 bases). Germline V gene sequence: CDR1 SGHAT, CDR2 FQNNGV. Trimming cost V 5 bases and J 3 bases, with 26 bases left between them. CDR3 length: 19 amino acids. The CDR3 coding sequence is TGTGCCAGCAGCCTTAGGAAGCTAGCCGTGGGGCGGGACTACAATGAGCAGTTCTTC. Translated: CASSLRKLAVGRDYNEQFF.

The rearrangement joins TRBV28 to TRBJ1-2; D uncertain. Trimming took 5 bases from V and 3 from J, leaving 7 bases between them. This CDR3 contains 12 residues. The germline V gene has CDR1 MDHEN and CDR2 SYDVKM. CDR3 nucleotide sequence: TGTGCCAGCAGTGAGGTGGACTATGGCTACACCTTC. Encoded protein: CASSEVDYGYTF.

This chain uses TRBV30 with TRBJ1-5; D remains unclear. V gave up 0 bases and J gave up 4 bases, with 4 bases separating them. Germline V gene data show CDR1 as GTSNPN and CDR2 as SVGIG (reference sequence). The CDR3 has 12 residues. The DNA for the CDR3 is TGTGCCTGGAGTGTAAGGAATCAGCCCCAGCATTTT. Translating gives CAWSVRNQPQHF.

V and J are TRBV29-1 and TRBJ2-2; 11 bases are shared with TRBD2. Per the germline V gene, CDR1 is SQVTM and CDR2 is ANQGSEA. The CDR3 spans 15 residues. Trimming removed 6 bases from V and 2 bases from J; junction bases left unmatched: 5. CDR3 nucleotide sequence: TGCAGCGTCCGACTAGCGGGAAAAAACACCGGGGAGCTGTTTTTT. Its translation: CSVRLAGKNTGELFF.